The text below deals with one T cell receptor (beta chain). Produced via immunoSEQ multiplex PCR; TCRdb's table is partial and in-frame only. In the table there are approximately 88,000 clones, approximately 93% of which are singletons. This sample is part of a study of control samples from healthy donors and cancer patients. This clonotype originated in a woman aged 30 to 39 in good health. Source material: blood.

The CDR3 DNA reads TGTGCCAGCTCAGCGGGACTAGCGGTACAAGAGACCCAGTACTTC. Residues: CASSAGLAVQETQYF. The rearrangement links TRBV18 to TRBJ2-5, with TRBD2 identical over 11 bases. The CDR3 is 15 amino acids. V was clipped by 5 bases and J by 2 bases; unmatched bases: 4. CDR1 and CDR2 from the germline V gene are KGHSH and LQKENI.